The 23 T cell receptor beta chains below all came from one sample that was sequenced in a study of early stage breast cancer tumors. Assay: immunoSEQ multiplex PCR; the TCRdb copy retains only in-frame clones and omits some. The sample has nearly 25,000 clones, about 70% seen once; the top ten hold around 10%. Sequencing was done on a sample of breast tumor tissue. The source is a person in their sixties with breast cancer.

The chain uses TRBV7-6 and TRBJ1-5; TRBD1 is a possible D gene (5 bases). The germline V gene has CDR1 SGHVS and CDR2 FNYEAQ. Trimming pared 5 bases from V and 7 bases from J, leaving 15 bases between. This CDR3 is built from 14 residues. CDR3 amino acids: CASSPDGGGQPQHF. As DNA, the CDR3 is TGTGCCAGCAGCCCGGACGGGGGGGGACAGCCCCAGCATTTT.

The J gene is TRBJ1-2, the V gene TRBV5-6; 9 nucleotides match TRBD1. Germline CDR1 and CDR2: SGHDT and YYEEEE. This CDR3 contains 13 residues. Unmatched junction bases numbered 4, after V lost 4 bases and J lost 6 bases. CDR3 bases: TGTGCCAGCAGCATTCGACAGGGGGATGGCTACACCTTC. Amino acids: CASSIRQGDGYTF.

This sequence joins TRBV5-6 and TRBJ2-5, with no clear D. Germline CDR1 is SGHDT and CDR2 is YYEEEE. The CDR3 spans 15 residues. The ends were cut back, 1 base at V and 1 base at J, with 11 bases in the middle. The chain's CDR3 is CASSLFTGPQETQYF. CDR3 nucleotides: TGTGCCAGCAGCTTGTTCACGGGTCCCCAAGAGACCCAGTACTTC.

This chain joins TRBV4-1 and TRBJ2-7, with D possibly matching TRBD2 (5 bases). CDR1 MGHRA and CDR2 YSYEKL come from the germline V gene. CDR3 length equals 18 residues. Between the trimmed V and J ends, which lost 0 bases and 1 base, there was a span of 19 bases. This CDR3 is CASSQDPLRVALSYEQYF. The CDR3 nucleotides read TGCGCCAGCAGCCAAGACCCCCTCCGGGTAGCGCTTTCCTACGAGCAGTACTTC.

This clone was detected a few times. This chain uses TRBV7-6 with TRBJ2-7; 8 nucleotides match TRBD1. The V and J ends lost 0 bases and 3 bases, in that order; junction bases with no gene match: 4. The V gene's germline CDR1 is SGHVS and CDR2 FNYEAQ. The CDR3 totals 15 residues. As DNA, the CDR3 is TGTGCCAGCAGCTTAGCGACAGGGGCCTTCTACGAGCAGTACTTC. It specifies CASSLATGAFYEQYF.

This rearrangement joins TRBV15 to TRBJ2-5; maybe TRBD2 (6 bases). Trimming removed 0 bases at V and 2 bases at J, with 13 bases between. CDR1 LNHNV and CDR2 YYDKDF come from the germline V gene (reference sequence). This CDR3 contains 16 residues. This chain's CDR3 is CATSRDLDGTQETQYF. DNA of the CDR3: TGTGCCACCAGCAGAGATTTGGACGGGACTCAAGAGACCCAGTACTTC.

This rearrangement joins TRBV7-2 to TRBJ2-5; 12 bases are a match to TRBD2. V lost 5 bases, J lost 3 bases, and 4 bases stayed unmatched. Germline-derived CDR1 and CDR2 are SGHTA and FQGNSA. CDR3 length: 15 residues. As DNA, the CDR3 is TGTGCCAGCAGCCCTTGGACTAGCGGGGAAGAGACCCAGTACTTC. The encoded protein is CASSPWTSGEETQYF.

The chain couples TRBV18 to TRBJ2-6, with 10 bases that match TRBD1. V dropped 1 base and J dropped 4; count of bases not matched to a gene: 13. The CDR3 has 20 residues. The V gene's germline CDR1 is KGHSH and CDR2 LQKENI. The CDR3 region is CASSPLSGTGDSAGANVLTF. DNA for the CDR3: TGTGCCAGCTCACCACTTTCCGGGACAGGGGATTCAGCAGGGGCCAACGTCCTGACTTTC.

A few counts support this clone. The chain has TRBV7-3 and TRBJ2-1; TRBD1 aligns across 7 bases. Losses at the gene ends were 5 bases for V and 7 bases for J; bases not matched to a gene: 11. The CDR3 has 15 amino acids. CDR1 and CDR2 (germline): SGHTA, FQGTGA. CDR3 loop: CASSPDPGQFNEQFF. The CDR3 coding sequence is TGTGCCAGCAGCCCAGATCCGGGACAGTTTAATGAGCAGTTCTTC.

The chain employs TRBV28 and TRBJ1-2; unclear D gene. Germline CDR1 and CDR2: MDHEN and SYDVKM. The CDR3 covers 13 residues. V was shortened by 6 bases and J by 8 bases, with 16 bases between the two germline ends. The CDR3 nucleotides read TGTGCCAGCAGAAAACTAGGACTGGGCGGCTACACCTTC. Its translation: CASRKLGLGGYTF.

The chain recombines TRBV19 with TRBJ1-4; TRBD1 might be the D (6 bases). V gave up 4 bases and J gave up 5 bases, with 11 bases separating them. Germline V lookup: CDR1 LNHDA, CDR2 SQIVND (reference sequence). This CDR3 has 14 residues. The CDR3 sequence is CASSTQGVNEKLFF. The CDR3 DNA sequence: TGTGCCAGTAGTACACAGGGTGTCAATGAAAAACTGTTTTTT.

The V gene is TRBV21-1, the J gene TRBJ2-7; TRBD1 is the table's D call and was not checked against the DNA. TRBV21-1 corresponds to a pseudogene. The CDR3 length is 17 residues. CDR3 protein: CASSKASRDRDYYEQYF. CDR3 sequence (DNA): TGTGCCAGCAGCAAAGCTTCCCGGGACAGGGATTACTACGAGCAGTACTTC.

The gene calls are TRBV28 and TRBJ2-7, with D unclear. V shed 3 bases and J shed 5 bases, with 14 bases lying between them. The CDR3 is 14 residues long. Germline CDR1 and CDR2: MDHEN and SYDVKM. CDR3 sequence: CASSLVGAIHEQYF. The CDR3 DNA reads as TGTGCCAGCAGTTTGGTAGGAGCGATCCACGAGCAGTACTTC. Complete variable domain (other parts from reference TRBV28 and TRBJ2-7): DVKVTQSSRYLVKRTGEKVFLECVQDMDHENMFWYRQDPGLGLRLIYFSYDVKMKEKGDIPEGYSVSREKKERFSLILESASTNQTSMYLCASSLVGAIHEQYFGPGTRLTVT.

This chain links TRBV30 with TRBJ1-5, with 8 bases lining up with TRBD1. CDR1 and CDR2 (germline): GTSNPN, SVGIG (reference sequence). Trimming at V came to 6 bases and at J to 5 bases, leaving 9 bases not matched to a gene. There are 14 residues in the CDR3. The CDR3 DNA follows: TGTGCCTGTACGGACAGGGATGATTATCAGCCCCAGCATTTT. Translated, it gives CACTDRDDYQPQHF.

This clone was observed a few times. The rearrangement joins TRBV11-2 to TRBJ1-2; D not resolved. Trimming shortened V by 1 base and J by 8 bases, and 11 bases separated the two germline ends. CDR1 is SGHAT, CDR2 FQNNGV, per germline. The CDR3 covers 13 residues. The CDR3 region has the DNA TGTGCCAGCAGCTTAGGGCCCCCGGGGGGCTACACCTTC. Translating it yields CASSLGPPGGYTF.

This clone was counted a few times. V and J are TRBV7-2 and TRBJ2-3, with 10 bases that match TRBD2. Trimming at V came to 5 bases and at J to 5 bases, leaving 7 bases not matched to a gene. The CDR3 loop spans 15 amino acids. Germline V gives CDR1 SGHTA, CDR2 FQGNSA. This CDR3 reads CASSHKAGGGDTQYF. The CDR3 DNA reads TGTGCCAGCAGCCATAAAGCGGGAGGGGGAGATACGCAGTATTTT.

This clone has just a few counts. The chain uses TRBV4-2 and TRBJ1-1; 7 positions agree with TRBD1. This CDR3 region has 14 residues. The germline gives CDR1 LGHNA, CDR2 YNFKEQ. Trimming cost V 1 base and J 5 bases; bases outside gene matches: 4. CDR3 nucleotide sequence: TGTGCCAGCAGCCAAGGAGGGGGCCGGACTGAAGCTTTCTTT. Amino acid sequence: CASSQGGGRTEAFF.

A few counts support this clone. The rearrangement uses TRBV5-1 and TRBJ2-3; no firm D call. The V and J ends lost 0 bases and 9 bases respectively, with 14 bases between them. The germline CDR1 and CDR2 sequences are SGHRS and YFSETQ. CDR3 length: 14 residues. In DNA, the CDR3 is TGCGCCAGCAGCTTGGGACGGCAAGAGGCGACGCAGTATTTT. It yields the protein CASSLGRQEATQYF.

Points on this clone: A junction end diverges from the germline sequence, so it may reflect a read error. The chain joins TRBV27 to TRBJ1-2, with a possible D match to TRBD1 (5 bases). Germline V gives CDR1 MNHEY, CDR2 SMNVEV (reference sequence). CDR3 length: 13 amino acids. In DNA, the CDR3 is TGTGCCAGCAGCTTTAGGGCAGGGTATGGTTACACCTTC. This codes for CASSFRAGYGYTF.

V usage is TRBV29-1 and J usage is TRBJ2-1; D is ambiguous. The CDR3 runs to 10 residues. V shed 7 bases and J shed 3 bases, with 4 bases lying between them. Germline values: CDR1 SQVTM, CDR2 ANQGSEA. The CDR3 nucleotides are TGCAGCGCGTTCTACAATGAGCAGTTCTTC. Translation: CSAFYNEQFF.

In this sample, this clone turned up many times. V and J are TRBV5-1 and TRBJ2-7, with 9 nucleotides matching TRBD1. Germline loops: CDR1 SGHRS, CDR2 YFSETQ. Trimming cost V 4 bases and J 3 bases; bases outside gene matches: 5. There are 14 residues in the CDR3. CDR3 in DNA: TGCGCCAGCAGCCCGACAGGGGGGAACTACGAGCAGTACTTC. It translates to CASSPTGGNYEQYF.

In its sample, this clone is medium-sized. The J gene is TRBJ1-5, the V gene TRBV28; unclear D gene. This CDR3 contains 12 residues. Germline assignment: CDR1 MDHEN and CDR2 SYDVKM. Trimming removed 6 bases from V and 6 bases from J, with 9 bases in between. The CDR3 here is CASRAVSQPQHF. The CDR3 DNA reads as TGTGCCAGCAGGGCGGTGAGTCAGCCCCAGCATTTT.

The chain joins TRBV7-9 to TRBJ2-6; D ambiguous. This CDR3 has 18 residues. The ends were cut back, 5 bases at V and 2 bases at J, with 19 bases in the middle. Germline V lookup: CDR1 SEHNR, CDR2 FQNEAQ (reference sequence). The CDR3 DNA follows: TGTGCCAGCAGCCCCGACCGGAGTATTTGGGCTGGGGCCAACGTCCTGACTTTC. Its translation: CASSPDRSIWAGANVLTF.